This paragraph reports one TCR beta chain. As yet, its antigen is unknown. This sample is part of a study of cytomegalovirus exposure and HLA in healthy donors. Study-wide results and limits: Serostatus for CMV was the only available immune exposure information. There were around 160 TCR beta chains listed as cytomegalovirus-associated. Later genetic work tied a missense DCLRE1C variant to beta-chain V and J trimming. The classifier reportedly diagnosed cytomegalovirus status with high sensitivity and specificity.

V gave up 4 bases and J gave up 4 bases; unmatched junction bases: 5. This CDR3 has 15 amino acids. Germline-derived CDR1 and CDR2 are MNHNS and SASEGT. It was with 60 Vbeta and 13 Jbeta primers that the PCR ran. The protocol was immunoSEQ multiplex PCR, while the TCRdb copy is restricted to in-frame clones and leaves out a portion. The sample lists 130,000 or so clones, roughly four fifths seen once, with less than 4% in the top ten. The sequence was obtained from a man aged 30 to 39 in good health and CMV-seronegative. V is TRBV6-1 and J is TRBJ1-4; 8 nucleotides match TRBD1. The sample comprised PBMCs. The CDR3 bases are TGTGCCAGCAGTGGACAGGGGACCATTAATGAAAAACTGTTTTTT. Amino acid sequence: CASSGQGTINEKLFF.